This T cell receptor (beta chain) was observed in a study of T-cell memory formation after mild COVID-19. A few counts support this clonotype. Its target is unknown. Germline V gives CDR1 LGHDT, CDR2 YNNKEL (reference sequence). The V gene lost 0 bases and the J gene lost 4 bases, with 7 bases spanning the gap. The CDR3 contains 14 residues. Study results and limitations: Still unconfirmed is whether the second-wave clones peaking on day 37 recognized SARS-CoV-2.

TCRdb reprocessed the 5' RACE reads via MiXCR and lists one record per CDR3 protein. The sample has about 210,000 distinct CDR3 sequences, approximately 10% seen once. The sample was PBMCs or a T cell subset sorted from them (not recorded which). The V gene is TRBV3-1, the J gene TRBJ1-5; unclear D gene. The TCR was taken from a man between 18 and 29 years old who had mild COVID-19 (a few samples of this study predate the infection). Cell type and time point are not known. CDR3 in DNA: TGTGCCAGCAGCCAAGACCCCCGGAATCAGCCCCAGCATTTT. It translates to CASSQDPRNQPQHF. The variable domain in full, with the rest retrieved from reference TRBV3-1 and TRBJ1-5, is DTAVSQTPKYLVTQMGNDKSIKCEQNLGHDTMYWYKQDSKKFLKIMFSYNNKELIINETVPNRFSPKSPDKAHLNLHINSLELGDSAVYFCASSQDPRNQPQHFGDGTRLSIL.